Listed below are T cell receptor beta chains from one sample, sequenced in a study of CD8 T cells in Susac syndrome. One entry per CDR3 protein, called by TCRdb with MiXCR from the immunoSEQ multiplex PCR reads. The table records around 170,000 distinct CDR3 sequences, around 93% of them present only once. Sample: CD8+ T cells from PBMCs. The receptors come from a human donor with Susac syndrome. Each CDR3 is given with its conserved first and last residue. D genes are given only for firm matches. Clone size, where shown, is once, few, many, or a class for clones that have expanded.

d_gene: -; v_gene: TRBV4-2; abundance: -; j_gene: TRBJ1-1; CDR3nt: TGTGCCAGCAGCCCGGAACAGAAGCCCACTGAAGCTTTCTTT; CDR3aa: CASSPEQKPTEAFF
d_gene: -; v_gene: TRBV20-1; abundance: -; j_gene: TRBJ2-1; CDR3nt: TGCAGTGCTAGAGATTCAACTTCTTACAATGAGCAGTTCTTC; CDR3aa: CSARDSTSYNEQFF
d_gene: -; v_gene: TRBV5-1; abundance: -; j_gene: TRBJ2-7; CDR3nt: TGCGCCAGCAGCGAGGACCCCCTTAACGAGCAGTACTTC; CDR3aa: CASSEDPLNEQYF
d_gene: -; v_gene: TRBV6-1; abundance: -; j_gene: TRBJ2-7; CDR3nt: TGTGCCAGCAGTGAAGCGTCGGGGTCCTACGAGCAGTACTTC; CDR3aa: CASSEASGSYEQYF
d_gene: TRBD2; v_gene: TRBV4-1; abundance: -; j_gene: TRBJ2-7; CDR3nt: TGCGCCAGCAGCCAAGATTTCTCTAGCGGGAACTACGAGCAGTACTTC; CDR3aa: CASSQDFSSGNYEQYF
d_gene: TRBD2; v_gene: TRBV5-1; abundance: -; j_gene: TRBJ2-7; CDR3nt: TGCGCCAGCAGCTTGGCCGAGGCTAGCGGAGGTTACGAGCAGTACTTC; CDR3aa: CASSLAEASGGYEQYF
d_gene: -; v_gene: TRBV23-1; abundance: -; j_gene: TRBJ2-5; CDR3nt: TGCGCCAGCAGTCACGTTGGACAGACTAGCCAGTACTTC; CDR3aa: CASSHVGQTSQYF
d_gene: -; v_gene: TRBV6-1; abundance: -; j_gene: TRBJ2-6; CDR3nt: TGTGCCAGCAGTAAACACCGTGGGGCAACTGGGGCCAACGTCCTGACTTTC; CDR3aa: CASSKHRGATGANVLTF
d_gene: TRBD2; v_gene: TRBV5-1; abundance: -; j_gene: TRBJ2-1; CDR3nt: TGCGCCAGCAGCAAGAAGCGGGAGCGGTCCCTATACAATGAGCAGTTCTTC; CDR3aa: CASSKKRERSLYNEQFF
d_gene: -; v_gene: TRBV4-1; abundance: -; j_gene: TRBJ1-5; CDR3nt: TGCGCCAGCAGCCAAGCATTACAGGGCGCCCAGCCCCAGCATTTT; CDR3aa: CASSQALQGAQPQHF
d_gene: TRBD2; v_gene: TRBV20-1; abundance: -; j_gene: TRBJ2-1; CDR3nt: TGCAGTGCTAGAGGGGGTCGGCGGGAGCTAGATGAGCAGTTCTTC; CDR3aa: CSARGGRRELDEQFF
d_gene: -; v_gene: TRBV11-2; abundance: -; j_gene: TRBJ2-1; CDR3nt: TGTGCCAGCAGCTTAGCTTTTTCGGCTACGGGTTTTGCCTACAATGAGCAGTTCTTC; CDR3aa: CASSLAFSATGFAYNEQFF
d_gene: TRBD2; v_gene: TRBV4-1; abundance: -; j_gene: TRBJ2-1; CDR3nt: TGCGCCAGCAGCCGGGAGGGACTAGCGGGAGGTGATGAGCAGTTCTTC; CDR3aa: CASSREGLAGGDEQFF
d_gene: -; v_gene: TRBV29-1; abundance: -; j_gene: TRBJ2-6; CDR3nt: TGCAGCGTCTACCTCGGGGTTAGGGCCAACGTCCTGACTTTC; CDR3aa: CSVYLGVRANVLTF
d_gene: -; v_gene: TRBV4-1; abundance: -; j_gene: TRBJ2-7; CDR3nt: TGCGCCAGCAGCCAAGAAGGCTCCACAAGTGGGGGCGAGCAGTACTTC; CDR3aa: CASSQEGSTSGGEQYF
d_gene: TRBD1; v_gene: TRBV19; abundance: once; j_gene: TRBJ1-5; CDR3nt: TGTGCCAGTAGTATAGAAGTGACAGGGGACTATAGCAATCAGCCCCAGCATTTT; CDR3aa: CASSIEVTGDYSNQPQHF
d_gene: -; v_gene: TRBV13; abundance: once; j_gene: TRBJ2-7; CDR3nt: TGTGCCAGCAGCTCCCAGGCAGGCCCCTACGAGCAGTACTTC; CDR3aa: CASSSQAGPYEQYF
d_gene: TRBD1; v_gene: TRBV24-1; abundance: -; j_gene: TRBJ2-7; CDR3nt: TGTGCCACCAGTGAAGGGACAGATGGGCTATACGAGCAGTACTTC; CDR3aa: CATSEGTDGLYEQYF
d_gene: TRBD2; v_gene: TRBV7-2; abundance: -; j_gene: TRBJ2-1; CDR3nt: TGTGCCAGCAGCTGGGGGGCTCTAGCGGGCAATGAGCAGTTCTTC; CDR3aa: CASSWGALAGNEQFF
d_gene: TRBD2; v_gene: TRBV20-1; abundance: -; j_gene: TRBJ2-1; CDR3nt: TGCAGTGCTAGAGAGGGGACTAGACCCTACAATGAGCAGTTCTTC; CDR3aa: CSAREGTRPYNEQFF
d_gene: -; v_gene: TRBV6-5; abundance: -; j_gene: TRBJ2-7; CDR3nt: TGTGCCAGCAGGCAGGCCTACGAGCAGTACTTC; CDR3aa: CASRQAYEQYF
d_gene: TRBD1; v_gene: TRBV7-9; abundance: -; j_gene: TRBJ1-4; CDR3nt: TGTGCCAGCAGCTATCCGGGACAGGGTATCGAAAAACTGTTTTTT; CDR3aa: CASSYPGQGIEKLFF
d_gene: -; v_gene: TRBV13; abundance: -; j_gene: TRBJ2-2; CDR3nt: TGTGCCAGCAGCTTACGGGGTGGCGGGGAGCTGTTTTTT; CDR3aa: CASSLRGGGELFF
d_gene: -; v_gene: TRBV6-1; abundance: -; j_gene: TRBJ1-2; CDR3nt: TGTGCCAGCAGTACAGCACACGATAAAGCTAACTATGGCTACACCTTC; CDR3aa: CASSTAHDKANYGYTF
d_gene: TRBD1; v_gene: TRBV15; abundance: -; j_gene: TRBJ2-2; CDR3nt: TGTGCCACCAGCACCCGACAGGGGATGAACACCGGGGAGCTGTTTTTT; CDR3aa: CATSTRQGMNTGELFF
d_gene: -; v_gene: TRBV19; abundance: -; j_gene: TRBJ1-1; CDR3nt: TGTGCCAGTAGTCGTCCGTCGTTGAACACTGAAGCTTTCTTT; CDR3aa: CASSRPSLNTEAFF
d_gene: TRBD1; v_gene: TRBV6-5; abundance: -; j_gene: TRBJ1-3; CDR3nt: TGTGCCAGCAGTTTCCAGGGGGATGGAAACACCATATATTTT; CDR3aa: CASSFQGDGNTIYF
d_gene: -; v_gene: TRBV4-1; abundance: -; j_gene: TRBJ2-7; CDR3nt: TGCGCCAGCAGCCAAGCCCCTAGCAGGATCTCCTACGAGCAGTACTTC; CDR3aa: CASSQAPSRISYEQYF
d_gene: TRBD2; v_gene: TRBV12-3/TRBV12-4; abundance: -; j_gene: TRBJ2-7; CDR3nt: TGTGCCAGCAGACCGCCGACTAGCGGTCCCTACGAGCAGTACTTC; CDR3aa: CASRPPTSGPYEQYF